These 10 T cell receptor beta chains originate from one sample sequenced in a study of PD-1 blockade in classical Hodgkin lymphoma. Sample time point: cycle 4 day 1 (C4D1), after 6 weeks of nivolumab. After autologous stem cell transplantation all patients relapsed, and prior brentuximab vedotin exposure differed between cohorts. Sequencing used immunoSEQ multiplex PCR; TCRdb keeps in-frame clones, though not all of them. The sample shows more than 90,000 clones, around 78% of them seen only once. This material consisted of peripheral blood mononuclear cells (PBMCs), taken before the fourth cycle of nivolumab. These receptors were obtained from a human donor with classical Hodgkin lymphoma.

The chain combines TRBV10-3 with TRBJ2-4; the match to TRBD1 covers 7 bases. This CDR3 has 14 residues. Germline lookup yields CDR1 ENHRY and CDR2 SYGVKD. V lost 5 bases, J lost 1 base, and 2 bases stayed unmatched. CDR3 bases: TGTGCCATCAGTCCCAGGGGGGCCAAAAACATTCAGTACTTC. It translates to CAISPRGAKNIQYF.

The rearrangement links TRBV9 to TRBJ2-1; 7 nucleotides agree with TRBD1. This CDR3 comprises 14 residues. Losses at the gene ends were 3 bases for V and 5 bases for J; bases not matched to a gene: 5. Germline loops: CDR1 SGDLS, CDR2 YYNGEE. The CDR3 DNA is TGTGCCAGCAGCGCCCGGGACAGAGACAATGAGCAGTTCTTC. Its translation is CASSARDRDNEQFF.

V is TRBV6-1 and J is TRBJ1-2; TRBD1 matches at 10 bases. Germline CDR1 MNHNS, CDR2 SASEGT. The CDR3 consists of 15 residues. The trim removed 4 bases at V and 4 bases at J, leaving 6 bases unmatched. The CDR3 protein is CASSGLGQGVYGYTF. DNA for the CDR3: TGTGCCAGCAGTGGGCTTGGACAGGGGGTCTATGGCTACACCTTC.

This clone was counted a few times. At one end the junction does not follow the germline gene, possibly because of a read error. V gene TRBV7-9 combines with J gene TRBJ1-2; weak D call: TRBD1 (5 bases). This CDR3 has 15 residues. The germline gives CDR1 SEHNR, CDR2 FQNEAQ (reference sequence). The CDR3 spells CASSLAAGMVYGYTF. For the CDR3, the DNA is TGTGCCAGCAGCCTAGCGGCAGGGATGGTCTATGGCTACACCTTC.

The chain carries TRBV4-2 and TRBJ1-2; TRBD1 might be the D (5 bases). The CDR3 loop spans 15 amino acids. Trimming pared 1 base from V and 5 bases from J, leaving 14 bases between. Germline values: CDR1 LGHNA, CDR2 YNFKEQ. CDR3 protein: CASSQGDGPLYGYTF. The CDR3 coding sequence is TGTGCCAGCAGCCAAGGGGACGGACCCTTATATGGCTACACCTTC.

The chain is built from TRBV15 and TRBJ1-3; D may be TRBD1 (5 bases). V gave up 1 base and J gave up 3 bases, with 7 bases separating them. This CDR3 is 14 amino acids long. Germline loops: CDR1 LNHNV, CDR2 YYDKDF (reference sequence). Here the CDR3 DNA reads TGTGCCACCAGCAGAGGGGGGAGTGGAAACACCATATATTTT. It codes for CATSRGGSGNTIYF.

This chain links TRBV6-5 with TRBJ1-5, with unresolved D. This CDR3 is built from 15 residues. CDR1 is MNHEY, CDR2 SVGAGI, per germline. V was pared by 5 bases and J by 5 bases, with 16 bases between. The CDR3 reads CASSNTGLEDQPQHF. Written as DNA, the CDR3 is TGTGCCAGCAGTAACACTGGGCTAGAGGATCAGCCCCAGCATTTT.

The chain employs TRBV7-2 and TRBJ2-3; 11 nucleotides agree with TRBD2. Germline V gives CDR1 SGHTA, CDR2 FQGNSA. The CDR3 is 15 residues long. The V gene end was trimmed by 3 bases and the J gene end by 6 bases; junction bases not matched to a gene: 5. CDR3 residues: CASSFSGGAFDTQYF. The CDR3 coding sequence is TGTGCCAGCAGCTTTAGCGGGGGGGCTTTCGATACGCAGTATTTT.

The chain has TRBV7-2 and TRBJ1-2, with a weak D call TRBD1 (5 bases). In germline, CDR1 is SGHTA, CDR2 FQGNSA. Trimming pared 2 bases from V and 0 bases from J, leaving 10 bases between. This CDR3 spans 15 amino acids. CDR3 sequence: CASSLTQGSNYGYTF. For the CDR3, the DNA is TGTGCCAGCAGCTTAACCCAGGGATCTAACTATGGCTACACCTTC.

The chain combines TRBV10-3 with TRBJ2-3, with 7 bases lining up with TRBD2. CDR1 and CDR2 from the germline V gene are ENHRY and SYGVKD. V dropped 2 bases and J dropped 4; count of bases not matched to a gene: 3. The CDR3 sequence is 14 residues long. The CDR3 DNA reads TGTGCCATCAGTGAGGGGAGGGGTTCAGATACGCAGTATTTT. Amino acids: CAISEGRGSDTQYF.